This T cell receptor beta chain was profiled in a study of T-cell memory formation after mild COVID-19. General study points: Those CD4+ clones that contracted were mainly in CM and EM (CD8+ ones in EMRA). That cross-reactive memory joined was suggested by some responding clones appearing in pre-infection memory.

The V end was cut by 5 bases, the J end by 4 bases, with 11 bases between. The CDR3 loop spans 13 amino acids. Per germline, CDR1 SEHNR and CDR2 FQNEAQ (reference sequence). 5'RACE primed from the constant segment yielded TCR alpha and TCR beta cDNA libraries bearing sample barcodes and UMIs. A single record per CDR3 protein comes from TCRdb applying MiXCR to the 5' RACE reads. The data show a few hundred thousand distinct CDR3 sequences, around 20% seen once. About this clonotype itself: Its specificity is unknown.

The genes are TRBV7-9 and TRBJ1-2, with a possible D match to TRBD1 (5 bases). The sample was PBMCs or a T cell subset sorted from them (not recorded which). The receptor's source is a man between 18 and 35 years old who had mild COVID-19 (a few samples of this study predate the infection). Cell type and time point are not known. This CDR3 reads CASSQTEIYGYTF. In DNA form, the CDR3 reads TGTGCCAGCAGCCAGACAGAGATCTATGGCTACACCTTC.